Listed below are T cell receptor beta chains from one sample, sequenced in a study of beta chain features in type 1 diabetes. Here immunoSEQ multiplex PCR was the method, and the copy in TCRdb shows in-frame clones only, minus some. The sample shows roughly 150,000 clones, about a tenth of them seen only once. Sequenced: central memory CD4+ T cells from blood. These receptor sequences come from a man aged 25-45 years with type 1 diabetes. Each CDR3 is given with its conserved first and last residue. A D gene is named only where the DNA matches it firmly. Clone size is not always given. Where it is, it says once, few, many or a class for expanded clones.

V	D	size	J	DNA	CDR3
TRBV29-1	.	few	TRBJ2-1	TGCAGCGTTGAAGGGCTTTATAGCGGAAGCTCCTACAATGAGCAGTTCTTC	CSVEGLYSGSSYNEQFF
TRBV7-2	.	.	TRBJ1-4	TGTGCCAGCAGCCCCCCGAGGGCGTTTTTCGAAAAACTGTTTTTT	CASSPPRAFFEKLFF
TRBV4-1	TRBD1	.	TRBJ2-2	TGCGCCAGCAGCCTATTCCAGGGGGCTACGAACACCGGGGAGCTGTTTTTT	CASSLFQGATNTGELFF
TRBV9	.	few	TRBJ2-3	TGTGCCAGCAGCGTAGAAAGCTATAGCACAGATACGCAGTATTTT	CASSVESYSTDTQYF
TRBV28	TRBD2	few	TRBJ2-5	TGTGCCAGCAGTTCGACCTGGGCTAGCGGGAGGGCCTCTGAGACCCAGTACTTC	CASSSTWASGRASETQYF
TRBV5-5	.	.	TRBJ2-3	TGTGCCAGCAGCTTAGAGGTTCCAGATACGCAGTATTTT	CASSLEVPDTQYF
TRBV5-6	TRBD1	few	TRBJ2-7	TGTGCCAGCAGCTTGTTGGTTTCAACGGACAGGGTTTACGAGCAGTACTTC	CASSLLVSTDRVYEQYF
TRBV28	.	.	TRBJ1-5	TGTGCCAGCAGTTGGGCAGGGTATCAGCCCCAGCATTTT	CASSWAGYQPQHF
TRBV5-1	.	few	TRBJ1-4	TGCGCCAGCAGCTTCCGACAGGATGGCGAAAAACTGTTTTTT	CASSFRQDGEKLFF
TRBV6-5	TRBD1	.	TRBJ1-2	TGTGCCAGCAGTTACTCGGGGACAGATGGCTACACCTTC	CASSYSGTDGYTF
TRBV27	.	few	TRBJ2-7	TGTGCCAGCAGTTTGGGGCGTTCCTACGAGCAGTACTTC	CASSLGRSYEQYF
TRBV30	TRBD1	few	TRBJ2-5	TGTGCCTGGAGTGTATTGGGACAGGGAGGAGAGACCCAGTACTTC	CAWSVLGQGGETQYF
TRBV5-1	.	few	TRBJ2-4	TGCGCCAGCAGCTCCGCGCAGAGACGGGACATTCAGTACTTC	CASSSAQRRDIQYF
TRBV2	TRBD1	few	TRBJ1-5	TGTGCCAGCAGTGAAGGTTCAGGGGGCAGTCAGCCCCAGCATTTT	CASSEGSGGSQPQHF
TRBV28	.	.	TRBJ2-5	TGTGCCAGCAGTCTAGCTAGTCAAGAGACCCAGTACTTC	CASSLASQETQYF
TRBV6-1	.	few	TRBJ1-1	TGTGCCAGCAGACAGGGGAACACTGAAGCTTTCTTT	CASRQGNTEAFF
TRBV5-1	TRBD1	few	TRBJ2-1	TGCGCCAGCAGCCCCGTCCCGGGACAGGGTGGATACAATGAGCAGTTCTTC	CASSPVPGQGGYNEQFF
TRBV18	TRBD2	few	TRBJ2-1	TGTGCCAGCTCACGCGGACTAGCGGGAGAGAATGAGCAGTTCTTC	CASSRGLAGENEQFF
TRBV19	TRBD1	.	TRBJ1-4	TGTGCCAGTAGTATCGGGACAGGGTTTGAAAAACTGTTTTTT	CASSIGTGFEKLFF
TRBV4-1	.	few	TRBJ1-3	TGCGCCAGCAGCCCCAATTCCCACGGTTCTGGAAACACCATATATTTT	CASSPNSHGSGNTIYF